What follows are 32 T cell receptor beta chains derived from one specimen sequenced in a study of early T cells in non-severe SARS-CoV-2 infection. TCRdb re-analysed the 5' RACE reads in MiXCR, keeping a single row per CDR3 protein. Here the sample spans some 40,000 distinct CDR3 sequences, roughly 3.9% being singletons. Sequencing was carried out using whole blood. Every receptor here comes from an adult who was a healthcare worker with PCR-confirmed SARS-CoV-2 infection or an uninfected control (not recorded which).

This clonotype was picked up many times. This rearrangement joins TRBV12-3 or TRBV12-4 to TRBJ1-3; no reliable D call. The V and J ends lost 3 bases and 0 bases respectively, with 15 bases between them. The CDR3 totals 17 residues. The CDR3 DNA sequence: TGTGCCAGCAGTTTGATTTTGCAGACACCCTCTGGAAACACCATATATTTT. Its translation is CASSLILQTPSGNTIYF.

This clonotype was seen ten or more times. In nucleotides, the CDR3 is TGCAGCGTTGAACTGAACAGGGTAGAGACCCAGTACTTC. Translation: CSVELNRVETQYF. The V and J genes are TRBV29-1 and TRBJ2-5, with D maybe TRBD1 (6 bases). Trimming took off 2 bases at V and 4 bases at J, with 11 bases between the two ends. The CDR3 contains 13 residues. The germline V gene encodes CDR1 SQVTM and CDR2 ANQGSEA.

This clonotype was seen at least ten times. The chain couples TRBV3-1 to TRBJ2-5, with 8 bases that match TRBD1. Per germline, CDR1 LGHDT and CDR2 YNNKEL (reference sequence). The ends lost 4 bases at V and 4 bases at J; junction bases unmatched: 8. This CDR3 spans 15 amino acids. This CDR3 reads CASSPGGQALETQYF. The DNA of the CDR3 is TGTGCCAGCAGCCCAGGGGGACAGGCCCTAGAGACCCAGTACTTC.

This clonotype was observed at least ten times. The genes are TRBV7-9 and TRBJ1-6; TRBD1 matches 7 bases. Germline-derived CDR1 and CDR2 are SEHNR and FQNEAQ (reference sequence). This CDR3 comprises 16 residues. The junction had 9 bases not matched to a gene; V was cut back by 3 bases and J by 7 bases. The CDR3, as DNA: TGTGCCAGCAGCTTGGTAGATGGCAGGGGGAATTCACCCCTCCACTTT. Translated, it gives CASSLVDGRGNSPLHF. Variable domain in full (rest from reference TRBV7-9 and TRBJ1-6): DTGVSQNPRHKITKRGQNVTFRCDPISEHNRLYWYRQTLGQGPEFLTYFQNEAQLEKSRLLSDRFSAERPKGSFSTLEIQRTEQGDSAMYLCASSLVDGRGNSPLHFGNGTRLTVT.

This clonotype was seen at least ten times. The V call is TRBV10-3, the J call TRBJ1-1; TRBD1 is a possible D gene (5 bases). Per germline, CDR1 ENHRY and CDR2 SYGVKD. Trimming removed 7 bases from V and 0 bases from J, with 9 bases in between. The CDR3 sequence is 13 residues long. The CDR3 loop reads CAIKGTVNTEAFF. In nucleotides, the CDR3 is TGTGCCATCAAAGGGACGGTGAACACTGAAGCTTTCTTT.

This clonotype was found many times. This sequence joins TRBV12-3 or TRBV12-4 and TRBJ2-6, with a possible D match to TRBD1 (5 bases). V was trimmed by 9 bases and J by 0 bases, leaving 6 bases between them. CDR3 length: 13 amino acids. The DNA of the CDR3 is TGTGCCAGTGACAGCTCTGGGGCCAACGTCCTGACTTTC. Translation gives CASDSSGANVLTF.

Only a few counts were recorded for this clonotype. This chain joins TRBV11-3 and TRBJ2-4; either TRBD1 or TRBD2 may supply D (5 bases each). The length of the CDR3 is 16 residues. Germline CDR1 is SGHNT and CDR2 is YENEEA. Trimming left V 5 bases short and J 0 bases short, with 14 bases between. The chain's CDR3 is CASSMGRILAKNIQYF. The CDR3 DNA follows: TGTGCCAGCAGCATGGGACGGATCCTAGCCAAAAACATTCAGTACTTC.

Ten or more counts support this clonotype. The rearrangement uses TRBV6-5 and TRBJ2-7; 8 nucleotides line up with TRBD2. Germline-derived CDR1 and CDR2 are MNHEY and SVGAGI. CDR3 length: 15 amino acids. Trimming at V came to 6 bases and at J to 4 bases, leaving 11 bases not matched to a gene. In nucleotides, the CDR3 is TGTGCCAGCAGGGGCCGAAGCGGGAGTCGGTACGAGCAGTACTTC. Its protein product is CASRGRSGSRYEQYF.

This clonotype has at least ten counts. The chain recombines TRBV28 with TRBJ2-1; TRBD2 agrees at 11 bases. V trimming: 5 bases; J trimming: 5 bases; junction bases outside the gene matches: 11. CDR3 size: 17 residues. The germline V gene has CDR1 MDHEN and CDR2 SYDVKM. DNA for the CDR3: TGTGCCAGCAGTACTTGGACCGGGACTAGCGGCAACAATGAGCAGTTCTTC. Translating gives CASSTWTGTSGNNEQFF.

This clonotype was counted many times. The chain uses TRBV10-3 and TRBJ1-4, with 8 positions matching TRBD1. Germline V gene lookup returns CDR1 ENHRY and CDR2 SYGVKD. J gave up 7 bases and V 6 bases, and 7 bases lay outside the gene matches. This CDR3 region has 14 residues. The CDR3 reads CAIRAGGDGEKLFF. CDR3 DNA: TGTGCCATCAGGGCAGGGGGCGACGGTGAAAAACTGTTTTTT.

This clonotype has ten or more counts. The chain joins TRBV20-1 to TRBJ1-2, with 7 bases fitting TRBD1. The junction had 5 bases not matched to a gene; V was cut back by 4 bases and J by 0 bases. CDR1 DFQATT and CDR2 SNEGSKA come from the germline V gene (reference sequence). The CDR3 totals 14 residues. The CDR3 sequence is CSATGTETNYGYTF. CDR3 sequence (DNA): TGCAGTGCTACGGGGACAGAGACTAACTATGGCTACACCTTC.

This clonotype has a count of ten or more. V and J are TRBV27 and TRBJ2-1; D unclear. The CDR3 sequence is 15 residues long. Between the trimmed V and J ends, which lost 2 bases and 8 bases, there was a span of 16 bases. Germline CDR1 MNHEY, CDR2 SMNVEV (reference sequence). CDR3 amino acids: CASSLVVEHFDEQFF. The CDR3 DNA follows: TGTGCCAGCAGTTTAGTAGTGGAACACTTCGATGAGCAGTTCTTC.

In its sample, this clonotype was seen a few times. The chain uses TRBV7-8 and TRBJ2-7; no firm D call. Germline-derived CDR1 and CDR2 are SGHVS and FQNEAQ. This CDR3 comprises 17 residues. Trimming stripped 0 bases from V and 3 bases from J, with 18 bases between. CDR3 sequence reads: CASSLAVLLTSDYEQYV. The CDR3 nucleotides read TGTGCCAGCAGCTTAGCGGTCCTCCTGACAAGTGACTACGAGCAGTACGTC.

In this sample, this clonotype turned up many times. V usage is TRBV7-8 and J usage is TRBJ2-2; maybe TRBD2 (6 bases). The V end lost 5 bases, the J end lost 1 base, and 11 bases lay between the germline ends. Per germline, CDR1 SGHVS and CDR2 FQNEAQ. The CDR3 has 15 amino acids. The DNA for the CDR3 is TGTGCCAGCAGCACCTATAGCGGGAACACCGGGGAGCTGTTTTTT. This sequence encodes CASSTYSGNTGELFF. The full variable domain, rest sourced from reference TRBV7-8 and TRBJ2-2, is GAGVSQSPRYKVAKRGQDVALRCDPISGHVSLFWYQQALGQGPEFLTYFQNEAQLDKSGLPSDRFFAERPEGSVSTLKIQRTQQEDSAVYLCASSTYSGNTGELFFGEGSRLTVL.

This clonotype occurred many times. This sequence joins TRBV29-1 and TRBJ2-4; D may be TRBD2 (6 bases). V lost 5 bases and J 0 bases, leaving 8 bases between the germline ends. CDR1 SQVTM and CDR2 ANQGSEA come from the germline V gene. CDR3 length equals 13 residues. The CDR3 bases are TGCAGCGTTAGGGGACTAGCCAAAAACATTCAGTACTTC. Translating gives CSVRGLAKNIQYF. The complete variable domain, with remaining parts taken from reference TRBV29-1 and TRBJ2-4, reads SAVISQKPSRDICQRGTSLTIQCQVDSQVTMMFWYRQQPGQSLTLIATANQGSEATYESGFVIDKFPISRPNLTFSTLTVSNMSPEDSSIYLCSVRGLAKNIQYFGAGTRLSVL.

This clonotype was observed many times. V is TRBV27 and J is TRBJ1-1; weak D call: TRBD1 (6 bases). Trimming stripped 0 bases from V and 2 bases from J, with 13 bases between. Per germline, CDR1 MNHEY and CDR2 SMNVEV (reference sequence). The CDR3 covers 16 residues. CDR3 nucleotides: TGTGCCAGCAGTTTATCCCCGGGGGCCCAAAACACTGAAGCTTTCTTT. Translating it yields CASSLSPGAQNTEAFF.

This clonotype was seen ten or more times. The genes are TRBV5-1 and TRBJ2-3; perhaps TRBD1 as D (6 bases). The CDR3 is 15 amino acids. Germline V gene data show CDR1 as SGHRS and CDR2 as YFSETQ. V lost 0 bases, J lost 2 bases, and 10 bases lay in between. CDR3 sequence (DNA): TGCGCCAGCAGCTTGGGGGGACACCCCACAGATACGCAGTATTTT. Encoded protein: CASSLGGHPTDTQYF.

This clonotype was observed at least ten times. The rearrangement joins TRBV7-2 to TRBJ2-5, with D maybe TRBD2 (6 bases). This CDR3 contains 15 residues. Germline values: CDR1 SGHTA, CDR2 FQGNSA. V shed 4 bases and J shed 3 bases, with 15 bases lying between them. DNA for the CDR3: TGTGCCAGCAGCTCCCAGCACTCGGGGGAAGAGACCCAGTACTTC. The encoded protein is CASSSQHSGEETQYF.

This clonotype was counted ten times or more. This sequence joins TRBV2 and TRBJ2-5; D may be TRBD2 (6 bases). This CDR3 region has 14 residues. Germline V CDR1 and CDR2: SNHLY, FYNNEI. Trimming removed 10 bases at V and 2 bases at J, with 17 bases between. The CDR3 loop reads CATERAGLQETQYF. The CDR3 bases are TGTGCCACCGAAAGGGCGGGATTACAAGAGACCCAGTACTTC.

This clonotype was recorded at least ten times. The gene calls are TRBV29-1 and TRBJ2-3; TRBD1 matches 11 bases. CDR3 length: 14 residues. The trim removed 7 bases at V and 4 bases at J, leaving 7 bases unmatched. From germline, CDR1 is SQVTM and CDR2 ANQGSEA. The CDR3 region has the DNA TGCAGCGACCGCCGGGACAGGGGGTCAGATACGCAGTATTTT. It specifies CSDRRDRGSDTQYF.

This clonotype was recorded many times. The CDR3 bases are TGTGCCAGCACCACACGCCGTCCCGTCTACAATGAGCAGTTCTTC. Translated: CASTTRRPVYNEQFF. The chain combines TRBV6-2 or TRBV6-3 with TRBJ2-1; D is uncertain. Germline V gene lookup returns CDR1 MNHEY and CDR2 SVGEGT. The CDR3 has 15 amino acids. Trimming pared 7 bases from V and 3 bases from J, leaving 16 bases between.

The gene calls are TRBV11-2 and TRBJ2-3, with D hard to call. There are 14 residues in the CDR3. Germline CDR1 is SGHAT and CDR2 is FQNNGV. The V and J ends lost 1 base and 2 bases respectively, with 7 bases between them. The chain's CDR3 is CASSLGAFTDTQYF. The CDR3 DNA reads TGTGCCAGCAGCTTAGGAGCCTTCACAGATACGCAGTATTTT.

This clonotype came up many times. This sequence joins TRBV28 and TRBJ2-7; D may be TRBD1 (6 bases). The CDR3 consists of 14 residues. Germline values: CDR1 MDHEN, CDR2 SYDVKM. V was trimmed by 3 bases and J by 0 bases, leaving 9 bases between them. DNA for the CDR3: TGTGCCAGCAGTTTTACAGGGATCTCCTACGAGCAGTACTTC. The encoded protein is CASSFTGISYEQYF.

This clonotype was recorded many times. The J gene is TRBJ1-1, the V gene TRBV6-6; 8 nucleotides match TRBD1. The CDR3 covers 13 residues. CDR1 and CDR2 (germline): MNHNY, SVGAGI (reference sequence). The J segment lost 5 bases and the V segment lost 7 bases, leaving 6 bases of the junction unmatched. CDR3 region: CASKLDRETEAFF. The CDR3 DNA is TGTGCCAGCAAATTGGACAGGGAGACTGAAGCTTTCTTT.

The V and J genes are TRBV4-3 and TRBJ1-1; D gene uncertain. Germline V lookup: CDR1 LGHNA, CDR2 YSLEER. The CDR3 runs 13 residues. Trimming removed 0 bases at V and 6 bases at J, with 8 bases between. The CDR3 spells CASSQEQGSEAFF. The CDR3 DNA follows: TGCGCCAGCAGCCAAGAACAAGGGTCTGAAGCTTTCTTT.

At least ten counts were recorded for this clonotype. This chain links TRBV19 with TRBJ2-5; D is unresolved. CDR3 length: 14 residues. CDR1 is LNHDA and CDR2 is SQIVND in the germline V gene (reference sequence). V shed 5 bases and J shed 4 bases, with 14 bases lying between them. This CDR3 is CASSPRPSGETQYF. CDR3 nucleotide sequence: TGTGCCAGTAGTCCCAGACCATCGGGAGAGACCCAGTACTTC. The full variable domain, its missing parts supplied by reference TRBV19 and TRBJ2-5, is DGGITQSPKYLFRKEGQNVTLSCEQNLNHDAMYWYRQDPGQGLRLIYYSQIVNDFQKGDIAEGYSVSREKKESFPLTVTSAQKNPTAFYLCASSPRPSGETQYFGPGTRLLVL.

This chain joins TRBV13 and TRBJ2-1; possibly TRBD2 for D (6 bases). The ends were cut back, 0 bases at V and 6 bases at J, with 12 bases in the middle. The CDR3 is made up of 15 amino acids. Germline assignment: CDR1 PRHDT and CDR2 FYEKMQ (reference sequence). CDR3 sequence: CASSLGGLTTNEQFF. CDR3 nucleotides: TGTGCCAGCAGCTTAGGCGGACTAACCACCAATGAGCAGTTCTTC.

This clonotype was detected many times. The chain carries TRBV28 and TRBJ2-5; a weak D match, TRBD2 (5 bases). The CDR3 covers 15 residues. Trimming removed 0 bases at V and 8 bases at J, with 16 bases between. Germline assignment: CDR1 MDHEN and CDR2 SYDVKM. CDR3 loop: CASSLWGRARETQYF. The CDR3 DNA is TGTGCCAGCAGTTTATGGGGTAGAGCGAGGGAAACCCAGTACTTC.

Ten or more counts support this clonotype. The chain couples TRBV5-4 to TRBJ2-7; the match to TRBD1 covers 9 bases. The V gene end was trimmed by 0 bases and the J gene end by 5 bases; junction bases not matched to a gene: 21. The CDR3 loop spans 20 amino acids. Germline lookup yields CDR1 SGHNT and CDR2 YYREEE (reference sequence). Here the CDR3 DNA reads TGTGCCAGCAGCTTGGAAGGGTTGGGACAGGGTCTGATTATCGGTCACGAGCAGTACTTC. This gives the protein CASSLEGLGQGLIIGHEQYF.

This clonotype was counted ten times or more. This rearrangement joins TRBV11-1 to TRBJ2-7; 8 positions agree with TRBD1. Germline assignment: CDR1 SGHAT and CDR2 FQDESV (reference sequence). V shed 1 base, J shed 3 bases, and the junction held 2 bases outside the gene matches. There are 14 residues in the CDR3. CDR3 protein: CASSLGQGIYEQYF. Written as DNA, the CDR3 is TGTGCCAGCAGCTTAGGACAGGGGATCTACGAGCAGTACTTC.

Many counts were recorded for this clonotype. This chain uses TRBV7-9 with TRBJ2-1, with TRBD1 matching 9 bases. This CDR3 contains 15 residues. The germline CDR1 and CDR2 sequences are SEHNR and FQNEAQ (reference sequence). J was trimmed by 7 bases and V by 5 bases; bases with no gene match: 9. CDR3 in DNA: TGTGCCAGCAGCCCCGGGACAGGGATCAGGAATGAGCAGTTCTTC. Residues: CASSPGTGIRNEQFF. Full variable domain (remainder filled in from reference TRBV7-9 and TRBJ2-1): DTGVSQNPRHKITKRGQNVTFRCDPISEHNRLYWYRQTLGQGPEFLTYFQNEAQLEKSRLLSDRFSAERPKGSFSTLEIQRTEQGDSAMYLCASSPGTGIRNEQFFGPGTRLTVL.

The chain employs TRBV7-8 and TRBJ2-7; the D gene is possibly TRBD1 (6 bases). V was cut by 1 base and J by 2 bases, with 12 bases left in between. Germline lookup yields CDR1 SGHVS and CDR2 FQNEAQ. The CDR3 consists of 15 residues. CDR3: CASSLGVGATYEQYF. In DNA form, the CDR3 reads TGTGCCAGCAGCTTAGGGGTGGGGGCCACCTACGAGCAGTACTTC.